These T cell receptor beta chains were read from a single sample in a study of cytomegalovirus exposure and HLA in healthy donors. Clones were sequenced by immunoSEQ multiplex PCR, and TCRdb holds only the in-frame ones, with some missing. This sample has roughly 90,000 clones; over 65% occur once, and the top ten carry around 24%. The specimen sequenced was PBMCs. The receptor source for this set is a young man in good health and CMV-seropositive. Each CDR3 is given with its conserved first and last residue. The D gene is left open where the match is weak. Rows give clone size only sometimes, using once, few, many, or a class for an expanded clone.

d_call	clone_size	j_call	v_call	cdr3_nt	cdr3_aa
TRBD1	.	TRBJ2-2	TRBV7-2	TGTGCCAGCAGCTTTACAGGGGGCGCGAACACCGGGGAGCTGTTTTTT	CASSFTGGANTGELFF
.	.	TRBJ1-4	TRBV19	TGTGCCAGTAGTATAGCGTCAGGATCCGAAAAACTGTTTTTT	CASSIASGSEKLFF
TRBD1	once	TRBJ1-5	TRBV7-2	TGTGCCAGCAGCCTTGACAGGGATCAGCCCCAGCATTTT	CASSLDRDQPQHF
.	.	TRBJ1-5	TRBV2	TGTGCCAGCAGTGAATTGCCCGAGCGCGATCAGCCCCAGCATTTT	CASSELPERDQPQHF
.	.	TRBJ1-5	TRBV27	TGTGCCAGCAGTTGGGCAGGTCCCAATCAGCCCCAGCATTTT	CASSWAGPNQPQHF
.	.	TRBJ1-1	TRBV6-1	TGTGCCAGCAGTGAACAGGGTGGTATCGCTGAAGCTTTCTTT	CASSEQGGIAEAFF
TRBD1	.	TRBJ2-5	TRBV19	TGTGCCAGTAGTATAGAAGGGAGTGGACAGGGGGCACGGGAGACCCAGTACTTC	CASSIEGSGQGARETQYF
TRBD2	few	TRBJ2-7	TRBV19	TGTGCCAGTGCTAGCGGGAGGAGCTCCTACGAGCAGTACTTC	CASASGRSSYEQYF
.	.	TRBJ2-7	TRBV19	TGTGCCAGTAGTACCGGGGACGAGCAGTACTTC	CASSTGDEQYF
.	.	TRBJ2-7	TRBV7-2	TGTGCCAGCAGCTTAGTCTCGGGGAACGGCGGAGAGCAGTACTTC	CASSLVSGNGGEQYF
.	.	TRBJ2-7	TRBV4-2	TGTGCCAGCAGCCAAGATAGCCGGGCAGGCGGGTACGAGCAGTACTTC	CASSQDSRAGGYEQYF
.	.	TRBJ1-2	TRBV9	TGTGCCAGCAGCGTAGACGGGGGTGGCTACACCTTC	CASSVDGGGYTF
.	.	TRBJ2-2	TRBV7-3	TGTGCCAGCAGCCCGGGGTCCGGGGAGCTGTTTTTT	CASSPGSGELFF
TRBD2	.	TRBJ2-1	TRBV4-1	TGCGCCAGCAGCCAATTCCTAGCGGGAGGGGTTCATGAGCAGTTCTTC	CASSQFLAGGVHEQFF
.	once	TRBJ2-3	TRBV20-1	TGCAGTGCTAGGGGCCCAGATACGCAGTATTTT	CSARGPDTQYF
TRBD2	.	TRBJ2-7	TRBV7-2	TGTGCCAGCAGCTTACCCGGGACTAGCGTCAACGAGCAGTACTTC	CASSLPGTSVNEQYF
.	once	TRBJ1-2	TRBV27	TGTGCCAGCAGTTTATTCGCAGGGGATAACTATGGCTACACCTTC	CASSLFAGDNYGYTF
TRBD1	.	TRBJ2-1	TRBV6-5	TGTGCCAGCAGTATGGGACAGGTATTCAATGAGCAGTTCTTC	CASSMGQVFNEQFF
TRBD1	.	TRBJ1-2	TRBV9	TGTGCCAGCAGCCGACAGGGTAACTATGGCTACACCTTC	CASSRQGNYGYTF
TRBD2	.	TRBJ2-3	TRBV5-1	TGCGCCAGCAGCTTGAATAGCGGGGGGGCCCTAGATACGCAGTATTTT	CASSLNSGGALDTQYF
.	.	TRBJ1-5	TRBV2	TGTGCCAGCAGTGAGATGGCGGGCAATCAGCCCCAGCATTTT	CASSEMAGNQPQHF